The entry below gives a single T cell receptor beta chain sequence along with its context. The antigen remains undetermined. cDNA libraries of TCR beta carried unique molecular identifiers. T cells, about 0.85 to 11 million of them, yielded approximately 500,000 cDNA molecules. Each CDR3 protein is one row after TCRdb ran MiXCR on the PCR reads. The profile shows roughly 650,000 distinct CDR3 sequences, 59% of them singletons. This sample was taken from a study of post-analysis software for immune sequencing data. Across the whole study: The cohort encompassed relapsing-remitting, secondary progressive and progressive-relapsing multiple sclerosis disease courses. Study results and caveats: Comparison of patients with controls showed roughly five TRBV segments more frequent in patients, TRBV5-6, TRBV5-1 and TRBV20-1 among them. Controls showed significantly higher normalized Chao1 diversity than did multiple sclerosis patients.

Germline assignment: CDR1 SGHRS and CDR2 YFSETQ. J lost 10 bases, V lost 2 bases, and 7 bases had no gene match. This CDR3 spans 14 amino acids. This receptor was identified in a girl aged 2 to 9 with multiple sclerosis. The material sequenced was blood. V gene TRBV5-1 combines with J gene TRBJ2-1, with 9 bases lining up with TRBD1. CDR3 bases: TGCGCCAGCAGCTTCCGGGACAGGGTATTCGAGCAGTTCTTC. This gives the protein CASSFRDRVFEQFF.